The 29 T cell receptor beta chains reported below all come from one sample, sequenced in a study of beta chain features in type 1 diabetes. Sequencing targeted expressed TCRB transcripts, as all isolated RNA had been reverse transcribed. Repertoires were generated with immunoSEQ multiplex PCR, while TCRdb's copy carries only in-frame clones and drops some. The table includes 400,000 to 550,000 clones, roughly 11% detected once. Sample: naive CD4+ T cells from blood. The receptors were gathered from a woman aged 18-30 years in good health.

The genes are TRBV29-1 and TRBJ2-7, with D unresolved. With 7 bases removed from V and 3 bases from J, the gap between germline ends came to 19 bases. The CDR3 runs to 14 residues. Looked up from germline, CDR1 is SQVTM and CDR2 is ANQGSEA. The CDR3, as DNA: TGCAGCGCCTCCGGTGGGCTCCAGTACTACGAGCAGTACTTC. Its protein product is CSASGGLQYYEQYF.

This clone occurred a few times. The V gene is TRBV18, the J gene TRBJ2-3; D may be TRBD1 (5 bases). CDR3 size: 17 residues. The germline CDR1 and CDR2 sequences are KGHSH and LQKENI. V was cut by 6 bases and J by 2 bases, with 21 bases left in between. This CDR3 is CASSTSWGPAYTDTQYF. The CDR3 DNA reads as TGTGCCAGCTCTACGTCCTGGGGCCCAGCATACACAGATACGCAGTATTTT.

Only a few counts were recorded for this clone. This chain connects TRBV25-1 to TRBJ2-3; D is unclear. Trimming took 5 bases from V and 2 from J, leaving 14 bases between them. Germline CDR1 and CDR2: MGHDK and SYGVNS. This CDR3 has 15 amino acids. The CDR3 loop is CASSPRPLSTDTQYF. The DNA for the CDR3 is TGTGCCAGCAGTCCCAGGCCACTATCCACAGATACGCAGTATTTT.

The rearrangement joins TRBV11-2 to TRBJ1-6; TRBD1 might be the D (5 bases). CDR1 and CDR2 (germline): SGHAT, FQNNGV. This CDR3 region has 15 residues. Trimming removed 4 bases at V and 2 bases at J, with 9 bases between. The CDR3 here is CASSSGGTYNSPLHF. CDR3 bases: TGTGCCAGCAGCTCCGGGGGGACCTATAATTCACCCCTCCACTTT.

Regarding this clone: A read error may be the cause here, since a much bigger clone is one base away. The sample contains more than one DNA sequence encoding this CDR3. The chain employs TRBV7-9 and TRBJ2-3; D is ambiguous. This CDR3 region has 11 residues. Germline CDR1 reads SEHNR; CDR2 reads FQNEAQ (reference sequence). V shed 4 bases and J shed 3 bases, with 2 bases lying between them. The CDR3 region is CASSSTDTQYF. Here the CDR3 DNA reads TGTGCCAGCAGCTCGACAGATACGCAGTATTTT.

The rearrangement uses TRBV27 and TRBJ2-1; D could derive from TRBD1 or TRBD2 (5 bases each). CDR1 and CDR2 from the germline V gene are MNHEY and SMNVEV (reference sequence). V was shortened by 8 bases and J by 4 bases, with 9 bases between the two germline ends. The CDR3 is 12 residues long. In DNA, the CDR3 is TGTGCCAGCCAGGGACCTTACAATGAGCAGTTCTTC. Translating it yields CASQGPYNEQFF.

This clone was observed a few times. The CDR3 DNA reads as TGTGCCAGCAGCTTAGGAGGGACTGGCGATGAGCAGTTCTTC. Amino acids: CASSLGGTGDEQFF. This chain connects TRBV11-3 to TRBJ2-1; the D gene is possibly TRBD2 (6 bases). CDR1 is SGHNT and CDR2 is YENEEA in the germline V gene. This CDR3 contains 14 residues. Trimming stripped 1 base from V and 8 bases from J, with 12 bases between.

This chain links TRBV29-1 with TRBJ2-1; D might be TRBD1 or TRBD2, each matching 5 bases. Germline lookup yields CDR1 SQVTM and CDR2 ANQGSEA. V was trimmed by 6 bases and J by 6 bases, leaving 15 bases between them. The CDR3 has 13 amino acids. CDR3 DNA: TGCAGCGTATCATGGGGTGGGGGCAATGAGCAGTTCTTC. It translates to CSVSWGGGNEQFF.

This chain connects TRBV7-9 to TRBJ1-2; D call uncertain. There are 14 residues in the CDR3. Trimming pared 5 bases from V and 3 bases from J, leaving 13 bases between. Per germline, CDR1 SEHNR and CDR2 FQNEAQ (reference sequence). The CDR3 DNA is TGTGCCAGCAGCAGAACCGAAGCCGACTATGGCTACACCTTC. This translates into CASSRTEADYGYTF.

The chain links TRBV5-1 to TRBJ2-6; D remains ambiguous. CDR1 is SGHRS, CDR2 YFSETQ, per germline. The V end lost 0 bases, the J end lost 0 bases, and 7 bases lay between the germline ends. The CDR3 extends over 16 amino acids. The CDR3 nucleotides are TGCGCCAGCAGCTTGGGCTGGAGCTCTGGGGCCAACGTCCTGACTTTC. It codes for CASSLGWSSGANVLTF.

This clone has just a few counts. The chain joins TRBV9 to TRBJ2-1, with D possibly matching TRBD1 (6 bases). V gave up 1 base and J gave up 6 bases, with 14 bases separating them. The CDR3 sequence is 15 residues long. CDR1 and CDR2 (germline): SGDLS, YYNGEE. The CDR3 DNA is TGTGCCAGCAGCGTAACTGACAGGACCCTCAATGAGCAGTTCTTC. It yields the protein CASSVTDRTLNEQFF.

The rearrangement uses TRBV15 and TRBJ2-2; D is undetermined. This CDR3 is 13 amino acids long. Germline CDR1 reads LNHNV; CDR2 reads YYDKDF (reference sequence). V lost 1 base and J lost 7, with 7 bases in between. The CDR3 region is CATSRGIDGELFF. The CDR3 DNA follows: TGTGCCACCAGCAGAGGGATTGACGGGGAGCTGTTTTTT.

This clone showed up just a few times. This chain joins TRBV11-1 and TRBJ2-1; no reliable D call. The V end was cut by 0 bases, the J end by 7 bases, with 7 bases between. Looked up from germline, CDR1 is SGHAT and CDR2 is FQDESV (reference sequence). CDR3 length: 13 residues. CDR3 DNA: TGTGCCAGCAGCTTAGCGGGCGGTAATGAGCAGTTCTTC. Its protein product is CASSLAGGNEQFF.

This clone was recorded a few times. This chain connects TRBV20-1 to TRBJ1-1, with no clear D. The germline V and J ends were trimmed by 3 bases and 7 bases, with 6 bases remaining between them. CDR1 and CDR2 (germline): DFQATT, SNEGSKA (reference sequence). The CDR3 is 10 residues long. CDR3: CSASKGEAFF. The CDR3 DNA reads TGCAGTGCTAGTAAGGGTGAAGCTTTCTTT.

This clone has only a few counts. The chain recombines TRBV7-6 with TRBJ1-4, with D perhaps TRBD1 (6 bases). V was clipped by 5 bases and J by 7 bases, with 14 bases between them. CDR3 length: 14 residues. The germline V gene encodes CDR1 SGHVS and CDR2 FNYEAQ. CDR3 region: CASSPTGQTEKLFF. CDR3 DNA: TGTGCCAGCAGCCCTACCGGACAGACTGAAAAACTGTTTTTT.

The chain employs TRBV6-5 and TRBJ1-1, with 9 bases aligning to TRBD1. CDR1 and CDR2 from the germline V gene are MNHEY and SVGAGI. Trimming took 6 bases from V and 8 from J; bases not matched to a gene: 10. The CDR3 length is 14 residues. This CDR3 is CASSLIPGQGEAFF. The CDR3, as DNA: TGTGCCAGCAGCTTAATCCCGGGACAGGGAGAAGCTTTCTTT.

The chain is built from TRBV14 and TRBJ2-7, with D hard to call. The V end was cut by 2 bases, the J end by 5 bases, with 7 bases between. Germline lookup yields CDR1 SGHDN and CDR2 FVKESK. The CDR3 is made up of 12 amino acids. The CDR3: CASSQTRNEQYF. DNA of the CDR3: TGTGCCAGCAGCCAAACGAGGAACGAGCAGTACTTC. Full variable domain (outside the CDR3, taken from reference TRBV14 and TRBJ2-7): EAGVTQFPSHSVIEKGQTVTLRCDPISGHDNLYWYRRVMGKEIKFLLHFVKESKQDESGMPNNRFLAERTGGTYSTLKVQPAELEDSGVYFCASSQTRNEQYFGPGTRLTVT.

The chain links TRBV5-4 to TRBJ2-1, with a possible D match to TRBD2 (5 bases). The CDR3 is 13 amino acids. Germline V gene lookup returns CDR1 SGHNT and CDR2 YYREEE (reference sequence). Trimming pared 3 bases from V and 5 bases from J, leaving 9 bases between. The chain's CDR3 is CASSWRRDNEQFF. The CDR3 DNA sequence: TGTGCCAGCAGCTGGAGGAGAGACAATGAGCAGTTCTTC.

The J gene is TRBJ2-7, the V gene TRBV2, with D uncertain. This CDR3 spans 15 amino acids. The V gene's germline CDR1 is SNHLY and CDR2 FYNNEI. V was trimmed by 5 bases and J by 3 bases, leaving 17 bases between them. CDR3: CASSFRPEKIYEQYF. The CDR3 bases are TGTGCCAGCAGTTTCCGGCCCGAGAAAATCTACGAGCAGTACTTC.

The genes are TRBV4-1 and TRBJ2-3, with D maybe TRBD2 (6 bases). Germline V lookup: CDR1 MGHRA, CDR2 YSYEKL. The CDR3 is 14 amino acids. The V end was cut by 4 bases, the J end by 4 bases, with 12 bases between. CDR3 nucleotides: TGCGCCAGCAGCCTCAGACCGGGGGCAGATACGCAGTATTTT. Protein product: CASSLRPGADTQYF.

This clone came up a few times. The chain joins TRBV28 to TRBJ2-3; 8 bases agree with TRBD1. Looked up from germline, CDR1 is MDHEN and CDR2 is SYDVKM. Trimming cost V 7 bases and J 4 bases; bases outside gene matches: 7. The CDR3 runs 14 residues. The CDR3 reads CASTPDRDADTQYF. The CDR3 DNA reads TGTGCCAGCACCCCGGACAGGGATGCAGATACGCAGTATTTT.

This clone was observed many times. This chain joins TRBV14 and TRBJ2-3; 8 nucleotides agree with TRBD2. CDR3 length: 15 amino acids. V shed 4 bases and J 1 base; nucleotides not matched to a gene: 4. The germline CDR1 and CDR2 sequences are SGHDN and FVKESK. Here the CDR3 reads CASSPSGRRTDTQYF. CDR3 nucleotides: TGTGCCAGCAGCCCCAGCGGGAGACGCACAGATACGCAGTATTTT.

The genes are TRBV6-5 and TRBJ1-2; D perhaps matches TRBD1 (5 bases). Germline values: CDR1 MNHEY, CDR2 SVGAGI. The CDR3 runs to 15 residues. The germline V and J ends were trimmed by 4 bases and 5 bases, with 17 bases remaining between them. The CDR3 spells CASSSSTGPHYGYTF. The CDR3 coding sequence is TGTGCCAGCAGTTCCTCAACAGGACCTCATTATGGCTACACCTTC.

This clone was seen a handful of times. The chain carries TRBV13 and TRBJ2-2; the match to TRBD2 covers 8 bases. Germline V CDR1 and CDR2: PRHDT, FYEKMQ (reference sequence). This CDR3 comprises 15 residues. Losses at the gene ends were 8 bases for V and 1 base for J; bases not matched to a gene: 6. CDR3 nucleotide sequence: TGTGCCAGCTCCACCGGGAGGGAGAACACCGGGGAGCTGTTTTTT. The encoded protein is CASSTGRENTGELFF. Complete variable domain (other parts from reference TRBV13 and TRBJ2-2): AAGVIQSPRHLIKEKRETATLKCYPIPRHDTVYWYQQGPGQDPQFLISFYEKMQSDKGSIPDRFSAQQFSDYHSELNMSSLELGDSALYFCASSTGRENTGELFFGEGSRLTVL.

This clone was recorded a few times. The chain joins TRBV7-9 to TRBJ2-1, with D perhaps matching TRBD1 (5 bases). Germline CDR1 SEHNR, CDR2 FQNEAQ (reference sequence). The CDR3 length is 12 residues. The V end was cut by 1 base, the J end by 9 bases, with 7 bases between. CDR3 sequence: CASSLGQSEQFF. The DNA of the CDR3 is TGTGCCAGCAGCTTAGGACAGTCTGAGCAGTTCTTC. The entire variable domain, with the rest obtained from reference TRBV7-9 and TRBJ2-1, is as follows: DTGVSQNPRHKITKRGQNVTFRCDPISEHNRLYWYRQTLGQGPEFLTYFQNEAQLEKSRLLSDRFSAERPKGSFSTLEIQRTEQGDSAMYLCASSLGQSEQFFGPGTRLTVL.

This chain links TRBV6-6 with TRBJ1-6, with D perhaps TRBD1 (5 bases). The length of the CDR3 is 14 residues. Germline values: CDR1 MNHNY, CDR2 SVGAGI (reference sequence). The V and J ends lost 6 bases and 10 bases respectively, with 16 bases between them. The CDR3 protein is CASRDRRAGSPLHF. The CDR3 DNA sequence: TGTGCCAGCAGGGACCGCAGGGCAGGCTCACCCCTCCACTTT.

This CDR3 reads CASSSPPTGGAYGYTF. The CDR3 DNA reads TGTGCCAGCAGTTCGCCTCCGACAGGGGGCGCCTATGGCTACACCTTC. The genes are TRBV28 and TRBJ1-2, with 10 bases lining up with TRBD1. The germline CDR1 and CDR2 sequences are MDHEN and SYDVKM. The CDR3 extends over 16 amino acids. V was pared by 4 bases and J by 4 bases, with 9 bases of the junction left unmatched.

This clone has a handful of counts. CDR3 coding DNA: TGTGCCAGCAAGAGCGGGGGGGCCGGGAACGATGAGCAGTTCTTC. Its protein product is CASKSGGAGNDEQFF. V usage is TRBV27 and J usage is TRBJ2-1; 10 bases are shared with TRBD2. Germline V gene data show CDR1 as MNHEY and CDR2 as SMNVEV (reference sequence). This CDR3 has 15 residues. After removal of 7 bases from V and 8 bases from J, the junction contained 11 bases not matched to a gene.

This clone occurred a few times. The V gene is TRBV14, the J gene TRBJ2-5, with 8 positions matching TRBD2. The CDR3 length is 15 residues. The V segment lost 0 bases and the J segment 7 bases; nucleotides outside the gene matches: 7. Germline V lookup: CDR1 SGHDN, CDR2 FVKESK. The DNA of the CDR3 is TGTGCCAGCAGCCAAGAAGGACTAGCCAGCAGGACCCAGTACTTC. Translating it yields CASSQEGLASRTQYF.